This record concerns one TCR beta chain sequence. The antigen is undetermined. The same CDR3 arises from other DNA sequences in this sample as well. The entry originates in a study of shared clonotypes between healthy human individuals. Sequencing used immunoSEQ multiplex PCR; TCRdb keeps in-frame clones, though not all of them. Of some 2.4 million clones in the sample, under 95% are singletons; the top ten hold approximately 0.35%. Study-wide results and caveats: Some naive CD4 clonotypes, about 5.5%, turned up in common across several donors.

The source of this sequence is a man aged 18-30 years in good health. Some clones in this sample may be carry-over from other donors' samples. The sample comprised naive CD4+ T cells from PBMCs. Subset specified: CD45RA+ positively selected.

CDR3 nucleotides: TGCGCCAGCAGCTTGGGGCAGGGGAATGAAAAACTGTTTTTT. This codes for CASSLGQGNEKLFF. V usage is TRBV5-1 and J usage is TRBJ1-4, with D tentatively TRBD1 (6 bases). The germline V and J ends were trimmed by 0 bases and 5 bases, with 8 bases remaining between them. This CDR3 has 14 amino acids. Germline V gives CDR1 SGHRS, CDR2 YFSETQ.